This is a list of T cell receptor beta chains from one sample in a study of cytomegalovirus exposure and HLA in healthy donors. TCRdb's copy holds only in-frame clones and misses some; the assay was immunoSEQ multiplex PCR. The repertoire holds about 100,000 clones, with approximately 76% as singletons. Input material: PBMCs. These receptors were taken from a man aged 40-50 years in good health and CMV-seronegative. CDR3s include the opening cysteine and the closing phenylalanine or tryptophan. D genes are given only for firm matches. Size is omitted from some rows. Given values are once, few, many or a class for expanded clones.

d_call,v_call,clone_size,j_call,cdr3_aa,cdr3_nt
.,TRBV5-1,few,TRBJ2-3,CASSLAPDGGTDTQYF,TGCGCCAGCAGCTTGGCCCCTGACGGGGGCACAGATACGCAGTATTTT
.,TRBV9,.,TRBJ2-4,CASSIGSGAGVGGKNIQYF,TGTGCCAGCAGCATTGGGTCAGGGGCCGGGGTTGGGGGCAAAAACATTCAGTACTTC
.,TRBV7-2,once,TRBJ2-3,CASSPWAFRGTQYF,TGTGCCAGCAGCCCCTGGGCCTTTCGGGGTACGCAGTATTTT
.,TRBV29-1,few,TRBJ1-2,CSVEAIGYTF,TGCAGCGTTGAAGCCATCGGCTACACCTTC
.,TRBV11-2,.,TRBJ1-4,CASSSSGLPNEKLFF,TGTGCCAGCAGCTCCTCAGGGCTACCTAATGAAAAACTGTTTTTT
TRBD2,TRBV2,.,TRBJ2-3,CASRTSGTDTQYF,TGTGCCAGCAGGACTAGCGGCACAGATACGCAGTATTTT
.,TRBV13,.,TRBJ1-2,CASSLGAGYTF,TGTGCCAGCAGCCTCGGTGCCGGCTACACCTTC
TRBD1,TRBV10-1,.,TRBJ1-6,CASRAGQGDSPLHF,TGCGCCAGCAGGGCCGGACAGGGAGATTCACCCCTCCACTTT
.,TRBV5-1,.,TRBJ2-1,CASSPQPGGVDEQFF,TGCGCCAGCAGCCCTCAGCCGGGCGGGGTCGATGAGCAGTTCTTC
TRBD1,TRBV30,.,TRBJ2-5,CAWSGGGAETQYF,TGTGCCTGGAGTGGAGGGGGCGCGGAGACCCAGTACTTC
TRBD2,TRBV7-2,.,TRBJ2-1,CASSSGLAGGNEQFF,TGTGCCAGCAGCTCGGGACTAGCGGGGGGTAATGAGCAGTTCTTC
.,TRBV19,few,TRBJ1-5,CASSRQYNQPQHF,TGTGCCAGTAGTCGCCAGTACAATCAGCCCCAGCATTTT
TRBD1,TRBV19,.,TRBJ2-1,CASSGGQGKYSYNEQFF,TGTGCCAGTAGTGGCGGACAGGGGAAGTATTCCTACAATGAGCAGTTCTTC
.,TRBV7-6,.,TRBJ2-3,CASSETGFWETDTQYF,TGTGCCAGCAGCGAAACAGGTTTTTGGGAAACAGATACGCAGTATTTT
.,TRBV29-1,few,TRBJ1-5,CSVESGVYGQPQHF,TGCAGCGTTGAATCAGGGGTTTACGGGCAGCCCCAGCATTTT
.,TRBV11-2,.,TRBJ1-1,CASSLVRNTEAFF,TGTGCCAGCAGCTTAGTCAGGAACACTGAAGCTTTCTTT
.,TRBV9,.,TRBJ2-2,CASSGASLNTGELFF,TGTGCCAGCAGCGGGGCTAGCTTGAACACCGGGGAGCTGTTTTTT
.,TRBV11-3,.,TRBJ1-1,CASSLKQGTEAFF,TGTGCCAGCAGCTTAAAGCAGGGAACTGAAGCTTTCTTT
TRBD1,TRBV6-6,.,TRBJ1-3,CASSYPTGEDPYF,TGTGCCAGCAGTTACCCGACAGGGGAGGACCCGTATTTT
TRBD2,TRBV7-3,few,TRBJ2-1,CASSRGLAGDEQFF,TGTGCCAGCAGCCGGGGACTAGCGGGGGATGAGCAGTTCTTC
.,TRBV19,.,TRBJ1-1,CASKQDREKKAFF,TGTGCCAGCAAACAAGACCGGGAGAAGAAAGCTTTCTTT
.,TRBV6-1,few,TRBJ1-5,CASSELRWGNQPQHF,TGTGCCAGCAGTGAACTCAGGTGGGGCAATCAGCCCCAGCATTTT
TRBD1,TRBV6-5,.,TRBJ2-5,CASSYGTGGRETQYF,TGTGCCAGCAGTTACGGGACAGGGGGGAGAGAGACCCAGTACTTC
TRBD1,TRBV2,.,TRBJ1-2,CASSEALRDRGKSYTF,TGTGCCAGCAGTGAAGCGCTTCGGGACAGGGGGAAGAGCTACACCTTC
.,TRBV7-2,.,TRBJ2-3,CASSPRRSDTQYF,TGTGCCAGCAGCCCCCGGCGGTCAGATACGCAGTATTTT
TRBD1,TRBV25-1,.,TRBJ2-1,CASSVPPGTGGLNEQFF,TGTGCCAGCAGTGTCCCCCCCGGGACAGGGGGCCTGAATGAGCAGTTCTTC